This T cell receptor beta chain was profiled in a study of blood T cell repertoires in COVID-19. About the research overall: The study drew acute and convalescent COVID-19 samples from the United States, Italy and Spain.

From germline, CDR1 is MDHEN and CDR2 SYDVKM. The CDR3 consists of 12 residues. V lost 7 bases and J lost 4, with 10 bases in between. Methods used by the authors: Nucleated cell counts were estimated from reference gene primer amplification. Only in-frame clones appear in the TCRdb table, and some are missing; sequencing was by immunoSEQ multiplex PCR. That table gives V, J and clone size, and the DNA gave D and trimming. This table has around 300,000 clones, about 87% appearing once. Living in roughly 25 US areas, the participants were between about 18 and 100 years of age. Each recovered donor of Cohort 3 presented with two negative PCRs, clearance, or symptom resolution.

This sequence originates from a man aged 25-45 years who had recovered from COVID-19. The sequenced sample was PBMCs or T cells enriched from blood (not recorded which). The chain links TRBV28 to TRBJ1-2; D is undetermined. CDR3 DNA sequence: TGTGCCAGCAAAGTAAGGAGCTATGGCTACACCTTC. It specifies CASKVRSYGYTF.